Each of the 28 T cell receptor beta chains below was sequenced from the same sample in a study of technical replicates of blood from a few donors. Repertoires were generated with immunoSEQ multiplex PCR, while TCRdb's copy carries only in-frame clones and drops some. The data show about 91,000 clones, about 90% seen once. The sequencing sample was made of T cells isolated from PBMCs. The origin of the receptors is a human donor in good health.

The chain uses TRBV6-6 and TRBJ2-2; D may be TRBD2 (5 bases). The germline V and J ends were trimmed by 9 bases and 5 bases, with 7 bases remaining between them. CDR1 is MNHNY, CDR2 SVGAGI, per germline (reference sequence). The CDR3 extends over 11 amino acids. This CDR3 reads CAREGTGELFF. CDR3 in DNA: TGTGCCAGAGAGGGTACCGGGGAGCTGTTTTTT.

The rearrangement uses TRBV7-8 and TRBJ2-1; 7 nucleotides align to TRBD2. The CDR3 has 16 amino acids. V dropped 5 bases and J dropped 0; count of bases not matched to a gene: 7. The V gene's germline CDR1 is SGHVS and CDR2 FQNEAQ. In nucleotides, the CDR3 is TGTGCCAGCAGCCATACAGCGGGAAGCTCCTACAATGAGCAGTTCTTC. It encodes CASSHTAGSSYNEQFF.

As DNA, the CDR3 is TGTGCCAGCAGCGTAGGTTTTAGTAGCGAGCAGTACTTC. Its protein is CASSVGFSSEQYF. The chain combines TRBV9 with TRBJ2-7; D is ambiguous. This CDR3 is built from 13 residues. CDR1 is SGDLS and CDR2 is YYNGEE in the germline V gene. Trimming took off 0 bases at V and 6 bases at J, with 10 bases between the two ends.

The genes are TRBV5-1 and TRBJ1-4, with 9 bases that match TRBD1. Losses at the gene ends were 2 bases for V and 7 bases for J; bases not matched to a gene: 3. This CDR3 is built from 14 residues. Germline V gene data show CDR1 as SGHRS and CDR2 as YFSETQ. The CDR3: CASSLTGGREKLFF. CDR3 sequence (DNA): TGCGCCAGCAGCTTAACAGGGGGCCGTGAAAAACTGTTTTTT.

This sequence joins TRBV2 and TRBJ2-5; the match to TRBD1 covers 8 bases. CDR3 length: 16 residues. With V trimmed by 3 bases and J by 5 bases, 11 bases remained unmatched. Per the germline V gene, CDR1 is SNHLY and CDR2 is FYNNEI. This CDR3 reads CASSDRQGILRETQYF. The CDR3 nucleotides are TGTGCCAGCAGTGACAGACAGGGGATTCTTAGGGAGACCCAGTACTTC.

The genes are TRBV5-1 and TRBJ2-2; 8 nucleotides match TRBD1. The CDR3 consists of 15 residues. Trimming removed 0 bases from V and 4 bases from J; junction bases left unmatched: 2. Germline V lookup: CDR1 SGHRS, CDR2 YFSETQ. The CDR3 reads CASSLGDRSTGELFF. The DNA for the CDR3 is TGCGCCAGCAGCTTGGGGGACAGGTCCACCGGGGAGCTGTTTTTT.

The chain has TRBV6-5 and TRBJ1-1, with TRBD1 matching over 8 bases. The length of the CDR3 is 15 residues. Germline loops: CDR1 MNHEY, CDR2 SVGAGI. Unmatched junction bases numbered 7, after V lost 6 bases and J lost 1 base. For the CDR3, the DNA is TGTGCCAGCAGCCCGTCGGACAGGGCGAACACTGAAGCTTTCTTT. Encoded protein: CASSPSDRANTEAFF.

The chain combines TRBV11-2 with TRBJ2-7; D remains ambiguous. CDR3 length: 13 amino acids. Looked up from germline, CDR1 is SGHAT and CDR2 is FQNNGV. V was clipped by 0 bases and J by 5 bases, with 8 bases between them. The CDR3 region has the DNA TGTGCCAGCAGCTTAGATCTAATCAACGAGCAGTACTTC. This codes for CASSLDLINEQYF.

The gene calls are TRBV10-3 and TRBJ2-1, with 11 positions matching TRBD1. Germline V gene lookup returns CDR1 ENHRY and CDR2 SYGVKD. The V segment lost 0 bases and the J segment 8 bases; nucleotides outside the gene matches: 6. This CDR3 region has 16 residues. CDR3 amino acids: CAISESGTGGGYEQFF. CDR3 nucleotide sequence: TGTGCCATCAGTGAGTCAGGGACAGGGGGGGGCTATGAGCAGTTCTTC.

V gene TRBV28 combines with J gene TRBJ2-2; 15 positions agree with TRBD2. This CDR3 spans 14 amino acids. Germline trimming cut 8 bases from V and 6 bases from J; bases unmatched to any gene: 1. Germline V gene lookup returns CDR1 MDHEN and CDR2 SYDVKM. CDR3 DNA sequence: TGTGCCAGCGGACTAGCGGGAGGGGCCGGGGAGCTGTTTTTT. Amino acids: CASGLAGGAGELFF. Full variable domain (remainder filled in from reference TRBV28 and TRBJ2-2): DVKVTQSSRYLVKRTGEKVFLECVQDMDHENMFWYRQDPGLGLRLIYFSYDVKMKEKGDIPEGYSVSREKKERFSLILESASTNQTSMYLCASGLAGGAGELFFGEGSRLTVL.

The chain uses TRBV10-3 and TRBJ1-6; tentative D call: TRBD1 (5 bases). This CDR3 contains 13 residues. CDR1 and CDR2 from the germline V gene are ENHRY and SYGVKD. The V end was cut by 10 bases, the J end by 5 bases, with 12 bases between. In DNA form, the CDR3 reads TGTGCCACCAAAGACAGTAATAATTCACCCCTCCACTTT. Translating it yields CATKDSNNSPLHF.

The chain links TRBV5-1 to TRBJ2-7, with 14 bases lining up with TRBD2. J gave up 5 bases and V 0 bases, and 7 bases lay outside the gene matches. Germline CDR1 and CDR2: SGHRS and YFSETQ. CDR3 size: 17 residues. This chain's CDR3 is CASSLGLAGGIYHEQYF. In DNA, the CDR3 is TGCGCCAGCAGCTTGGGACTAGCGGGAGGGATCTACCACGAGCAGTACTTC. The full variable domain, with the rest looked up from reference TRBV5-1 and TRBJ2-7, is KAGVTQTPRYLIKTRGQQVTLSCSPISGHRSVSWYQQTPGQGLQFLFEYFSETQRNKGNFPGRFSGRQFSNSRSEMNVSTLELGDSALYLCASSLGLAGGIYHEQYFGPGTRLTVT.

J is TRBJ1-2 and V is TRBV7-9; TRBD1 is a possible D gene (6 bases). Germline CDR1 reads SEHNR; CDR2 reads FQNEAQ (reference sequence). This CDR3 is built from 15 residues. Deletions cut 5 bases from V and 4 bases from J, with 17 bases between. CDR3 loop: CASSPIQGQSYGYTF. CDR3 DNA: TGTGCCAGCAGCCCGATACAGGGCCAGAGCTATGGCTACACCTTC. Full variable domain (rest looked up from reference TRBV7-9 and TRBJ1-2): DTGVSQNPRHKITKRGQNVTFRCDPISEHNRLYWYRQTLGQGPEFLTYFQNEAQLEKSRLLSDRFSAERPKGSFSTLEIQRTEQGDSAMYLCASSPIQGQSYGYTFGSGTRLTVV.

The V call is TRBV11-2, the J call TRBJ2-3, with a possible D match to TRBD1 (5 bases). This CDR3 contains 15 residues. V dropped 0 bases and J dropped 1 base, with 8 bases sitting between them. Germline-derived CDR1 and CDR2 are SGHAT and FQNNGV. In nucleotides, the CDR3 is TGTGCCAGCAGCTTAGAGCAGGGCGGCACAGATACGCAGTATTTT. It is translated as CASSLEQGGTDTQYF.

CDR3 bases: TGTGCCATCAGTGCTAGTATGGGGGACAGGGGTTATGGCTACACCTTC. It is translated as CAISASMGDRGYGYTF. V and J are TRBV10-3 and TRBJ1-2, with TRBD1 identical over 10 bases. This CDR3 has 16 amino acids. Trimming cost V 4 bases and J 5 bases; bases outside gene matches: 10. Germline CDR1 ENHRY, CDR2 SYGVKD.

The rearrangement links TRBV11-1 to TRBJ2-1; D not resolved. Trimming pared 2 bases from V and 8 bases from J, leaving 4 bases between. This CDR3 region has 11 residues. Germline CDR1 and CDR2: SGHAT and FQDESV (reference sequence). The CDR3 nucleotides read TGTGCCAGCAGCTTACGGGATGAGCAGTTCTTC. This gives the protein CASSLRDEQFF.

The table lists this clone with a count of one. V usage is TRBV5-1 and J usage is TRBJ1-3; 7 bases agree with TRBD1. This CDR3 is 16 amino acids long. Germline trimming cut 4 bases from V and 0 bases from J; bases unmatched to any gene: 7. In germline, CDR1 is SGHRS, CDR2 YFSETQ. CDR3 amino acids: CASSIGQVSSGNTIYF. The CDR3 nucleotides are TGCGCCAGCAGCATAGGACAGGTTAGCTCTGGAAACACCATATATTTT.

This chain joins TRBV27 and TRBJ1-5; D gene ambiguous. V gave up 3 bases and J gave up 2 bases, with 11 bases separating them. This CDR3 region has 15 residues. Germline loops: CDR1 MNHEY, CDR2 SMNVEV (reference sequence). Here the CDR3 reads CASSFTDGRNQPQHF. The CDR3 DNA reads as TGTGCCAGCAGTTTTACAGACGGCCGCAATCAGCCCCAGCATTTT.

The chain employs TRBV27 and TRBJ1-4; 8 bases agree with TRBD1. This CDR3 is built from 16 residues. Germline CDR1 reads MNHEY; CDR2 reads SMNVEV (reference sequence). With 7 bases clipped from V and 7 bases from J, the junction kept 14 bases outside the gene matches. CDR3 sequence (DNA): TGTGCCAGCACTCCGTCCCCGACAGGGGTGGGTGAAAAACTGTTTTTT. As protein: CASTPSPTGVGEKLFF.

The V gene is TRBV7-9, the J gene TRBJ1-1; no clear D. Germline lookup yields CDR1 SEHNR and CDR2 FQNEAQ (reference sequence). Trimming took off 3 bases at V and 8 bases at J, with 10 bases between the two ends. The length of the CDR3 is 12 residues. Here the CDR3 reads CASSFLETEAFF. CDR3 nucleotides: TGTGCCAGCAGCTTTCTAGAAACCGAAGCTTTCTTT.

This clone was recorded only once. The gene calls are TRBV5-8 and TRBJ1-2, with D possibly matching TRBD1 (6 bases). The V gene's germline CDR1 is SGHTS and CDR2 YDEGEE. V shed 0 bases and J shed 8 bases, with 14 bases lying between them. The length of the CDR3 is 14 residues. In DNA form, the CDR3 reads TGTGCCAGCAGCTTGGAGGGCCGCGGGGGCGGCTACACCTTC. Its protein product is CASSLEGRGGGYTF.

The J gene is TRBJ2-2, the V gene TRBV2; perhaps TRBD2 as D (6 bases). Trimming shortened V by 6 bases and J by 5 bases, and 7 bases separated the two germline ends. The CDR3 loop spans 12 amino acids. CDR1 SNHLY and CDR2 FYNNEI come from the germline V gene. This CDR3 reads CASRGTTGELFF. CDR3 sequence (DNA): TGTGCCAGCAGGGGGACTACCGGGGAGCTGTTTTTT.

The rearrangement joins TRBV4-1 to TRBJ1-4; D is perhaps TRBD1 (6 bases). V dropped 4 bases and J dropped 7 bases, with 16 bases sitting between them. The CDR3 contains 15 residues. Per the germline V gene, CDR1 is MGHRA and CDR2 is YSYEKL. The CDR3 DNA is TGCGCCAGCAGCCCTCAGGGGTTTCAGGGTGAAAAACTGTTTTTT. It codes for CASSPQGFQGEKLFF.

This chain links TRBV5-6 with TRBJ2-5; 9 nucleotides align to TRBD2. Germline V CDR1 and CDR2: SGHDT, YYEEEE. This CDR3 is 15 amino acids long. V lost 4 bases, J lost 5 bases, and 9 bases stayed unmatched. The CDR3 sequence: CASSMAAGGGETQYF. CDR3 nucleotides: TGTGCCAGCAGCATGGCAGCGGGGGGCGGGGAGACCCAGTACTTC.

This clone was recorded a few times. The V call is TRBV19, the J call TRBJ1-2, with 8 bases aligning to TRBD1. Germline V CDR1 and CDR2: LNHDA, SQIVND (reference sequence). CDR3 size: 14 residues. V trimming: 4 bases; J trimming: 3 bases; junction bases outside the gene matches: 4. The CDR3 loop reads CASSTPGQDYGYTF. CDR3 bases: TGTGCCAGTAGTACCCCGGGACAGGACTATGGCTACACCTTC.

CDR3 bases: TGTGCCAGCAGTGACTACGGGAGCAACTACGAGCAGTACTTC. Its translation: CASSDYGSNYEQYF. This rearrangement joins TRBV2 to TRBJ2-7; a weak D match, TRBD2 (6 bases). V lost 3 bases, J lost 3 bases, and 12 bases lay in between. Germline V CDR1 and CDR2: SNHLY, FYNNEI. The CDR3 loop spans 14 amino acids.

The rearrangement uses TRBV2 and TRBJ2-7; maybe TRBD1 (5 bases). The length of the CDR3 is 12 residues. Germline CDR1 reads SNHLY; CDR2 reads FYNNEI. The germline V and J ends were trimmed by 7 bases and 2 bases, with 9 bases remaining between them. The CDR3 region is CASMTDTYEQYF. The CDR3 region has the DNA TGTGCCAGCATGACAGACACCTACGAGCAGTACTTC.

This clone has only a few counts. The chain is built from TRBV5-1 and TRBJ1-1; TRBD1 might be the D (6 bases). Trimming shortened V by 1 base and J by 6 bases, and 13 bases separated the two germline ends. This CDR3 has 14 residues. Germline loops: CDR1 SGHRS, CDR2 YFSETQ. CDR3 residues: CASSLQQGTSEAFF. The CDR3 nucleotides are TGCGCCAGCAGCTTGCAACAGGGAACTTCTGAAGCTTTCTTT.